One sample yielded the 21 T cell receptor beta chains listed below, sequenced in a study of beta chain features in type 1 diabetes. The authors reverse transcribed all of the isolated RNA, so sequencing captured expressed TCRB transcripts. Sequencing used immunoSEQ multiplex PCR; TCRdb keeps in-frame clones, though not all of them. The sample consists of just over 600,000 clones, around 15% of them appearing once. The sample comprised naive CD4+ T cells from blood. Every receptor here comes from a man between 18 and 29 years old in good health.

The genes are TRBV19 and TRBJ1-1, with D unresolved. The CDR3 consists of 14 residues. Trimming took off 9 bases at V and 5 bases at J, with 19 bases between the two ends. Germline V CDR1 and CDR2: LNHDA, SQIVND (reference sequence). The DNA for the CDR3 is TGTGCCAGCACGAAAAGGGATGTGAGGACTGAAGCTTTCTTT. Translating gives CASTKRDVRTEAFF.

CDR3 in amino acids: CASSQGPREHQPQHF. In nucleotides, the CDR3 is TGCGCCAGCAGCCAAGGCCCCCGGGAGCATCAGCCCCAGCATTTT. This chain connects TRBV4-1 to TRBJ1-5, with D unresolved. Germline loops: CDR1 MGHRA, CDR2 YSYEKL. V gave up 1 base and J gave up 5 bases, with 12 bases separating them. This CDR3 has 15 residues.

The chain recombines TRBV30 with TRBJ1-2; D is uncertain. With 4 bases removed from V and 2 bases from J, the gap between germline ends came to 8 bases. The CDR3 sequence is 12 residues long. Germline V gene lookup returns CDR1 GTSNPN and CDR2 SVGIG (reference sequence). The CDR3 sequence: CAWTEQNYGYTF. CDR3 nucleotides: TGTGCCTGGACAGAACAAAACTATGGCTACACCTTC.

This clone was seen a few times. The V call is TRBV28, the J call TRBJ2-1; D is unresolved. The CDR3 is 16 residues long. Trimming removed 3 bases from V and 2 bases from J, with 14 bases in between. Germline V gene sequence: CDR1 MDHEN, CDR2 SYDVKM. The CDR3: CASSFSGASPYNEQFF. The CDR3 DNA reads as TGTGCCAGCAGTTTTTCGGGCGCCTCCCCCTACAATGAGCAGTTCTTC.

This clone was observed a handful of times. The chain has TRBV25-1 and TRBJ1-3; no reliable D call. This CDR3 has 11 amino acids. Germline V gene lookup returns CDR1 MGHDK and CDR2 SYGVNS. V was cut by 6 bases and J by 8 bases, with 8 bases left in between. The CDR3 region has the DNA TGTGCCAGCAGCGAGGTCGACACCATATATTTT. This encodes CASSEVDTIYF.

The CDR3 DNA is TGTGCCTGGAGTGTAATCTCTATTAATAATTCACCCCTCCACTTT. It is translated as CAWSVISINNSPLHF. J is TRBJ1-6 and V is TRBV30, with unresolved D. CDR1 and CDR2 (germline): GTSNPN, SVGIG (reference sequence). The V end was cut by 0 bases, the J end by 5 bases, with 11 bases between. This CDR3 is 15 amino acids long.

The J gene is TRBJ1-2, the V gene TRBV19, with TRBD1 as a possible D gene (5 bases). V lost 6 bases and J 4 bases, leaving 15 bases between the germline ends. CDR3 length: 14 amino acids. Germline V gene lookup returns CDR1 LNHDA and CDR2 SQIVND (reference sequence). CDR3 bases: TGTGCCAGTAGGGGCAGGGCGGGGACCTATGGCTACACCTTC. The encoded protein is CASRGRAGTYGYTF. The full variable domain, rest sourced from reference TRBV19 and TRBJ1-2, is DGGITQSPKYLFRKEGQNVTLSCEQNLNHDAMYWYRQDPGQGLRLIYYSQIVNDFQKGDIAEGYSVSREKKESFPLTVTSAQKNPTAFYLCASRGRAGTYGYTFGSGTRLTVV.

V usage is TRBV5-6 and J usage is TRBJ1-1, with a tentative D call TRBD1 (5 bases). CDR1 and CDR2 from the germline V gene are SGHDT and YYEEEE. Trimming cost V 2 bases and J 2 bases, with 7 bases left between them. This CDR3 has 13 amino acids. The CDR3 DNA is TGTGCCAGCAGCTTCAGGGAAAACACTGAAGCTTTCTTT. Residues: CASSFRENTEAFF.

This clone turned up a few times. V and J are TRBV7-2 and TRBJ1-2; no clear D gene. In germline, CDR1 is SGHTA, CDR2 FQGNSA. The CDR3 spans 14 residues. Trimming shortened V by 1 base and J by 0 bases, and 6 bases separated the two germline ends. The DNA of the CDR3 is TGTGCCAGCAGCTTAGAGATCCCTAACTATGGCTACACCTTC. Amino acid sequence: CASSLEIPNYGYTF.

V and J are TRBV11-2 and TRBJ2-1; maybe TRBD2 (5 bases). Germline CDR1 reads SGHAT; CDR2 reads FQNNGV. The CDR3 contains 15 residues. V was cut by 1 base and J by 0 bases, with 7 bases left in between. CDR3 sequence reads: CASSLGGSSYNEQFF. The CDR3 DNA follows: TGTGCCAGCAGCTTAGGAGGGAGCTCCTACAATGAGCAGTTCTTC.

This clone was counted between two and nine times. CDR3 DNA sequence: TGTGCCAGCTCACCACCGTTGCAGGGAGAGTACACCTTC. Its translation: CASSPPLQGEYTF. This chain links TRBV18 with TRBJ1-2; a weak D match, TRBD1 (5 bases). Deletions cut 0 bases from V and 11 bases from J, with 13 bases between. CDR1 and CDR2 from the germline V gene are KGHSH and LQKENI. This CDR3 is 13 amino acids long.

This clone was counted only a few times. Here the CDR3 DNA reads TGCGCCAGCAGTGCAATGCAAGGACTAGCCTACGAGCAGTACTTC. Encoded protein: CASSAMQGLAYEQYF. The chain recombines TRBV5-1 with TRBJ2-7, with TRBD2 matching 7 bases. This CDR3 has 15 amino acids. V dropped 5 bases and J dropped 2; count of bases not matched to a gene: 10. CDR1 is SGHRS and CDR2 is YFSETQ in the germline V gene.

This clone was observed a few times. This chain uses TRBV5-1 with TRBJ2-7; a possible D gene is TRBD2 (5 bases). This CDR3 region has 12 residues. CDR1 and CDR2 (germline): SGHRS, YFSETQ. V dropped 0 bases and J dropped 6 bases, with 7 bases sitting between them. As DNA, the CDR3 is TGCGCCAGCAGCTTGGCCAGCGGCGAGCAGTACTTC. This gives the protein CASSLASGEQYF. The variable domain in full, with the rest retrieved from reference TRBV5-1 and TRBJ2-7, is KAGVTQTPRYLIKTRGQQVTLSCSPISGHRSVSWYQQTPGQGLQFLFEYFSETQRNKGNFPGRFSGRQFSNSRSEMNVSTLELGDSALYLCASSLASGEQYFGPGTRLTVT.

This clone has a handful of counts. The V gene is TRBV28, the J gene TRBJ1-1, with 7 bases matching TRBD1. CDR3 length equals 14 residues. Germline V gene lookup returns CDR1 MDHEN and CDR2 SYDVKM. Trimming at V came to 4 bases and at J to 1 base, leaving 3 bases not matched to a gene. The CDR3 region is CASSSGQTNTEAFF. The DNA of the CDR3 is TGTGCCAGCAGTTCGGGACAGACGAACACTGAAGCTTTCTTT.

V gene TRBV28 combines with J gene TRBJ2-2; unclear D gene. Germline V gene sequence: CDR1 MDHEN, CDR2 SYDVKM. The germline V and J ends were trimmed by 9 bases and 6 bases, with 11 bases remaining between them. The CDR3 runs to 12 residues. The DNA of the CDR3 is TGTGCCAGTGCCGTTACGTCCGGGGAGCTGTTTTTT. Translating it yields CASAVTSGELFF.

This clone was detected a few times. The sample contains more than one DNA sequence encoding this CDR3. V is TRBV7-2 and J is TRBJ2-7; 8 positions agree with TRBD1. This CDR3 has 14 amino acids. The ends lost 6 bases at V and 3 bases at J; junction bases unmatched: 7. Germline-derived CDR1 and CDR2 are SGHTA and FQGNSA. CDR3 bases: TGTGCCAGCAGGCCGGGACAGGCTCGCTACGAGCAGTACTTC. Translating it yields CASRPGQARYEQYF.

This clone was found a few times. This chain joins TRBV18 and TRBJ1-1, with a weak D call TRBD1 (5 bases). Germline values: CDR1 KGHSH, CDR2 LQKENI. The V and J ends lost 3 bases and 3 bases respectively, with 5 bases between them. This CDR3 has 12 amino acids. CDR3 loop: CASSPGHTEAFF. DNA for the CDR3: TGTGCCAGCTCACCGGGGCACACTGAAGCTTTCTTT.

V gene TRBV11-2 combines with J gene TRBJ2-1, with D perhaps TRBD1 (5 bases). Trimming stripped 5 bases from V and 9 bases from J, with 8 bases between. The CDR3 length is 11 residues. Germline-derived CDR1 and CDR2 are SGHAT and FQNNGV. CDR3 sequence (DNA): TGTGCCAGCAGCGGAAGGGGTGAGCAGTTCTTC. Its protein product is CASSGRGEQFF.

This clone has more than one count but fewer than ten. The chain has TRBV4-3 and TRBJ2-3; possible D gene TRBD2, 5 bases. The V and J ends lost 0 bases and 11 bases respectively, with 12 bases between them. This CDR3 is 13 amino acids long. CDR1 and CDR2 from the germline V gene are LGHNA and YSLEER. The CDR3 region is CASSQDKVSGQYF. The CDR3 nucleotides are TGCGCCAGCAGCCAAGATAAAGTCAGCGGGCAGTATTTT.

This clone was recorded a few times. The chain joins TRBV2 to TRBJ2-1; D possibly corresponds to TRBD2 (5 bases). CDR3 length: 15 residues. V was clipped by 7 bases and J by 1 base, with 14 bases between them. Germline lookup yields CDR1 SNHLY and CDR2 FYNNEI. The CDR3 protein is CASIKADRSYNEQFF. The CDR3 DNA reads as TGTGCCAGCATTAAAGCGGATCGTTCCTACAATGAGCAGTTCTTC.

The chain recombines TRBV7-3 with TRBJ2-7; 10 nucleotides align to TRBD2. CDR1 and CDR2 (germline): SGHTA, FQGTGA. After removal of 3 bases from V and 0 bases from J, the junction contained 11 bases not matched to a gene. The CDR3 runs 18 residues. As DNA, the CDR3 is TGTGCCAGCAGCTTTTGCATTCGAGCGGGAGGGTGCTCCTACGAGCAGTACTTC. This encodes CASSFCIRAGGCSYEQYF.